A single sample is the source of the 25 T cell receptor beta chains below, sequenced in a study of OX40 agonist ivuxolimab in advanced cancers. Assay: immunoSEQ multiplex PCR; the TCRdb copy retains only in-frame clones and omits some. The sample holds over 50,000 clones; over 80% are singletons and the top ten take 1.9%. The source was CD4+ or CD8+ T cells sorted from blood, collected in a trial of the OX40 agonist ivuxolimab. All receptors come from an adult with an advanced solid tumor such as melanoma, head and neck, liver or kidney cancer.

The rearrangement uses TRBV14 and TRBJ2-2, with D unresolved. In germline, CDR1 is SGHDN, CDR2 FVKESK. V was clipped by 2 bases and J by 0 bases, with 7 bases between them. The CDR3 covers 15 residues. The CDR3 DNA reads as TGTGCCAGCAGCCAAAAGAGACCGAACACCGGGGAGCTGTTTTTT. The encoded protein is CASSQKRPNTGELFF.

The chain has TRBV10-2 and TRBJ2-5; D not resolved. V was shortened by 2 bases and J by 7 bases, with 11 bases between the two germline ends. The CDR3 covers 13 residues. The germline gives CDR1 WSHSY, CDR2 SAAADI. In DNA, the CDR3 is TGCGCCAGCAGTGAGACGCCGGTTGGGACCCAGTACTTC. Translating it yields CASSETPVGTQYF.

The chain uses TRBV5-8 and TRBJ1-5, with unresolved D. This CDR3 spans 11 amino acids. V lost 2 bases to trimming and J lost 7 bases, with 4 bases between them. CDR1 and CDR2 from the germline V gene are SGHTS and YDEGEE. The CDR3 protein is CASSLGQPQHF. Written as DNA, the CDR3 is TGTGCCAGCAGCTTAGGGCAGCCCCAGCATTTT.

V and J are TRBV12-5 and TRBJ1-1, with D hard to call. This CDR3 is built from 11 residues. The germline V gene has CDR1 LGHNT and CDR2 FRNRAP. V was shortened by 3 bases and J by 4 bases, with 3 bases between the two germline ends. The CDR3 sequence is CASGFITEAFF. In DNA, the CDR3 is TGTGCTAGTGGTTTCATCACTGAAGCTTTCTTT.

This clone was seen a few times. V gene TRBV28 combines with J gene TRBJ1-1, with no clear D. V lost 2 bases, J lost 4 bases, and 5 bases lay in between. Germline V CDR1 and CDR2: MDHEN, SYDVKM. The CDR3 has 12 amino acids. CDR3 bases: TGTGCCAGCAGTTTAAGGACCACTGAAGCTTTCTTT. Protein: CASSLRTTEAFF. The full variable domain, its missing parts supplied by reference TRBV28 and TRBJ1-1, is DVKVTQSSRYLVKRTGEKVFLECVQDMDHENMFWYRQDPGLGLRLIYFSYDVKMKEKGDIPEGYSVSREKKERFSLILESASTNQTSMYLCASSLRTTEAFFGQGTRLTVV.

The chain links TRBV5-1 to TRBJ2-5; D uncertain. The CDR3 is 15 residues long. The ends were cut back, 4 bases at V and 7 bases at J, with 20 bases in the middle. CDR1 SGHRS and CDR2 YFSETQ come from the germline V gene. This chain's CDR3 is CASSPFSVDKTTQYF. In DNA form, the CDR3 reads TGCGCCAGCAGCCCATTCTCCGTAGACAAGACGACCCAGTACTTC.

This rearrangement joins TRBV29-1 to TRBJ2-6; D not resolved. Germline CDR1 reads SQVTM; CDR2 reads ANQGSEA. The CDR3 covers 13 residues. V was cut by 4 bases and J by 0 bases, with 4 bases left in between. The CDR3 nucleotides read TGCAGCGTTGCCAGCTCTGGGGCCAACGTCCTGACTTTC. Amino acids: CSVASSGANVLTF.

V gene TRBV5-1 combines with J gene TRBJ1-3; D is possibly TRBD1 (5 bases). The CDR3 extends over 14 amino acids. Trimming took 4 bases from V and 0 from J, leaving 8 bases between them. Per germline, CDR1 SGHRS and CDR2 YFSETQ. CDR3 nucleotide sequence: TGCGCCAGCAGCGCAGGGAGCTCTGGAAACACCATATATTTT. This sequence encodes CASSAGSSGNTIYF.

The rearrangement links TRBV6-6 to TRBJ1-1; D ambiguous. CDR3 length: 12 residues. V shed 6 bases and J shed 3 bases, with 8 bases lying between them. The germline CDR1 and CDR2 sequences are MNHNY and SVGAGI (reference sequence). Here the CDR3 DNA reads TGTGCCAGCAGGCTCGCCGACACTGAAGCTTTCTTT. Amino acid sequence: CASRLADTEAFF.

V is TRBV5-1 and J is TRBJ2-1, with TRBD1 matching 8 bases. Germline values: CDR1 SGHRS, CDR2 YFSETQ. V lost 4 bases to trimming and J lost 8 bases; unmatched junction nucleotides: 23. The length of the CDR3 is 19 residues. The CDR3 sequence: CASSPLGPDRVKSYDEQFF. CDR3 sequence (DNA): TGCGCCAGCAGCCCCCTGGGGCCGGACAGGGTCAAAAGTTACGATGAGCAGTTCTTC.

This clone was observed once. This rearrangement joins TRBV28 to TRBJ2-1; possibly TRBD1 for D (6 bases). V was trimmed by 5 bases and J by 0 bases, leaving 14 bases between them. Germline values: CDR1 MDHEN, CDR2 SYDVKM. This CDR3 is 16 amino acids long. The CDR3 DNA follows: TGTGCCAGCAGTCTTCCGGGACAAAACTCCTACAATGAGCAGTTCTTC. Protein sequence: CASSLPGQNSYNEQFF.

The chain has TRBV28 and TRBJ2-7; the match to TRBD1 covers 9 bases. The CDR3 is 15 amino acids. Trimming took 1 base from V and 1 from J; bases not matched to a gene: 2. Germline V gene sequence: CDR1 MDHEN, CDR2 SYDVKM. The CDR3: CASSLSTGGSYEQYF. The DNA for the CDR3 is TGTGCCAGCAGTTTATCGACAGGGGGGTCCTACGAGCAGTACTTC.

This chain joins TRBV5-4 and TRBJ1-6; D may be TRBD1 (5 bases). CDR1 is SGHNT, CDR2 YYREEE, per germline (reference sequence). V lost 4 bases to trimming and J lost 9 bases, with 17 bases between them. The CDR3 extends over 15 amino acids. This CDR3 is CASSPTGTDTSPLHF. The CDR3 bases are TGTGCCAGCAGCCCCACCGGGACGGATACTTCACCCCTCCACTTT.

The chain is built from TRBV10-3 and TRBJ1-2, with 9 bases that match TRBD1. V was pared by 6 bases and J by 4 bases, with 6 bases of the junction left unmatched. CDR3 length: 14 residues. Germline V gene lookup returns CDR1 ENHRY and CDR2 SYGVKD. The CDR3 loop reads CAIRGDREIYGYTF. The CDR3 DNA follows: TGTGCCATCAGAGGGGACAGGGAGATCTATGGCTACACCTTC.

CDR3 DNA sequence: TGTGCCAGCAGCCGAAAAAGACAGGGCGCAGATACGCAGTATTTT. As protein: CASSRKRQGADTQYF. J is TRBJ2-3 and V is TRBV7-2, with TRBD1 matching 7 bases. CDR3 size: 15 residues. The J segment lost 4 bases and the V segment lost 5 bases, leaving 9 bases of the junction unmatched. Germline loops: CDR1 SGHTA, CDR2 FQGNSA.

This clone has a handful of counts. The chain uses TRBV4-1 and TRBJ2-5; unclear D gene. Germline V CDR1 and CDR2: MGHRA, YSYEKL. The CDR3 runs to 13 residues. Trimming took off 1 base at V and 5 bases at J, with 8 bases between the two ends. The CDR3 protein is CASSQGLTETQYF. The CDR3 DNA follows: TGCGCCAGCAGCCAAGGTCTTACGGAGACCCAGTACTTC.

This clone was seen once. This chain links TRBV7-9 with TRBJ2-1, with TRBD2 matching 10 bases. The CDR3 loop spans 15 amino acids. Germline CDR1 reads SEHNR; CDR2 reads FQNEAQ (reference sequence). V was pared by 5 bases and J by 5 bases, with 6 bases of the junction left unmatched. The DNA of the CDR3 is TGTGCCAGCAGCCCTCGGACTAGCGGTAACAATGAGCAGTTCTTC. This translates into CASSPRTSGNNEQFF.

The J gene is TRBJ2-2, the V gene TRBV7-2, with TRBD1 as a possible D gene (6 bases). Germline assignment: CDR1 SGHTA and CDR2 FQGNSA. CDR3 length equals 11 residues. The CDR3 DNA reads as TGTGCTACAGGGTATTGGGGGGAGCTGTTTTTT. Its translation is CATGYWGELFF.

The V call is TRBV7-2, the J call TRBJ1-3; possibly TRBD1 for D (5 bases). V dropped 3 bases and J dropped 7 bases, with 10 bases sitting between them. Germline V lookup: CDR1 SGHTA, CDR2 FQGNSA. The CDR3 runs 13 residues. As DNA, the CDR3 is TGTGCCAGCAGCTTTACCCGGGGGAACACCATATATTTT. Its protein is CASSFTRGNTIYF.

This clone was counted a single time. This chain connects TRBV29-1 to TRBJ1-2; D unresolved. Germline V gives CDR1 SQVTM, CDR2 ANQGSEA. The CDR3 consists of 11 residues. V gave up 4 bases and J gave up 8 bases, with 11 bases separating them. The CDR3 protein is CSVATAAGYTF. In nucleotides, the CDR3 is TGCAGCGTTGCAACAGCGGCAGGCTACACCTTC.

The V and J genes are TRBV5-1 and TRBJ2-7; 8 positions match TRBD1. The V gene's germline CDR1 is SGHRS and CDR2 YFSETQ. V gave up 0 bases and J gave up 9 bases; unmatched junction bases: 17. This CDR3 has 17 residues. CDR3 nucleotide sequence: TGCGCCAGCAGCTTGGCGGTATGGCGAACGGACAGGGAACGGCAGTACTTC. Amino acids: CASSLAVWRTDRERQYF.

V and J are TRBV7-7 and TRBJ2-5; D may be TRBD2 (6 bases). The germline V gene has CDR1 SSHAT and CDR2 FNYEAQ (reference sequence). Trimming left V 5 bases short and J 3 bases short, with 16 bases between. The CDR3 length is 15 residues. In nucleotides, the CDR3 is TGTGCCAGCAGCGACCTTAGCGGAGGGGAAGAGACCCAGTACTTC. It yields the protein CASSDLSGGEETQYF. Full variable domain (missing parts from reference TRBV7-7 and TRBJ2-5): GAGVSQSPRYKVTKRGQDVTLRCDPISSHATLYWYQQALGQGPEFLTYFNYEAQPDKSGLPSDRFSAERPEGSISTLTIQRTEQRDSAMYRCASSDLSGGEETQYFGPGTRLLVL.

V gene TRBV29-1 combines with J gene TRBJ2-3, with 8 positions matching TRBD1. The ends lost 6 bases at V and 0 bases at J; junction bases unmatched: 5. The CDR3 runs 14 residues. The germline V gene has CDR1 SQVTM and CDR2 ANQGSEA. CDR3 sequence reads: CSVGQGSSTDTQYF. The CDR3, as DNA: TGCAGCGTCGGACAGGGTTCTAGCACAGATACGCAGTATTTT.

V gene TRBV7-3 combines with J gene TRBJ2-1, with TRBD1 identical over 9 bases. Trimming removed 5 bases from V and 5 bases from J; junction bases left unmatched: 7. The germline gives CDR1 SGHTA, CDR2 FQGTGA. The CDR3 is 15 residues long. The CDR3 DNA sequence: TGTGCCAGCAGCGCACAGGGGGCGTTTGACAATGAGCAGTTCTTC. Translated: CASSAQGAFDNEQFF.

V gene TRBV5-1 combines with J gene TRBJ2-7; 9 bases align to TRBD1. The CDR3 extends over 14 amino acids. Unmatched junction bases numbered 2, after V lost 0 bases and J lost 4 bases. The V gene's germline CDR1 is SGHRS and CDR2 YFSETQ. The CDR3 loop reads CASSLGQGGYEQYF. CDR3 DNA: TGCGCCAGCAGCTTGGGACAGGGGGGTTACGAGCAGTACTTC.